The clone carrying this T cell receptor (beta chain) was counted many times. Antigen unknown. Germline V gene sequence: CDR1 LNHDA, CDR2 SQIVND (reference sequence). This CDR3 has 18 residues. The ends were cut back, 3 bases at V and 3 bases at J, with 21 bases in the middle. Indicated treatment: 19 received Ad26.COV2.S at low or high dose, single or two shots; 5 received placebo; per-sample allocation not given. Vaccine and placebo recipients were sampled on day 63 after the first injection. A Boston adult aged 18-55 years was the donor. This sample is part of a study of Ad26.COV2.S vaccination and SARS-CoV-2 variants. In the study overall: Donor was assigned to the Ad26.COV2.S arm of trial COV1001. Each vaccinee took Ad26.COV2.S intramuscularly, once or twice 56 days apart. Study-level points and caveats: Considerable breadth of spike-specific CD8+ and CD4+ T cell responses has reportedly been documented following vaccination.

The repertoire was sequenced with immunoSEQ multiplex PCR; TCRdb's copy has only in-frame clones and lacks some. The sample records over 400,000 clones, approximately 92% being singletons. The specimen was peripheral blood, collected in a trial of Ad26.COV2.S vaccine versus placebo. This clonotype originated in a person aged 18-65 years who received the Ad26.COV2.S COVID-19 vaccine or a placebo. V usage is TRBV19 and J usage is TRBJ1-5; D possibly corresponds to TRBD1 (5 bases). CDR3 sequence reads: CASSMDRGQGINNQPQHF. As DNA, the CDR3 is TGTGCCAGTAGTATGGATAGGGGTCAGGGAATAAACAATCAGCCCCAGCATTTT.